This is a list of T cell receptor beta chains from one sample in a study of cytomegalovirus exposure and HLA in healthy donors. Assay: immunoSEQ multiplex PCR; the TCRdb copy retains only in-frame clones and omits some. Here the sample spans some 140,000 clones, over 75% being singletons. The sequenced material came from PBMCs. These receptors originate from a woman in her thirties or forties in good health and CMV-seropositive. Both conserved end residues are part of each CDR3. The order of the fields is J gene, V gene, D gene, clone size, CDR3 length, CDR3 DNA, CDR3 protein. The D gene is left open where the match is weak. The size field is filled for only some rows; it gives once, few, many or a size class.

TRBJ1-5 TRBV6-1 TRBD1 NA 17 TGTGCCAGCAGTGTAAGGGGGCGCGGGTCGGGCAATCAGCCCCAGCATTTT CASSVRGRGSGNQPQHF
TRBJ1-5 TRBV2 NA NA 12 TGTGCCAGTAGCTCGGACAGTCAGCCCCAGCATTTT CASSSDSQPQHF
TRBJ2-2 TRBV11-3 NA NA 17 TGTGCCAGCAGCTCGACTTGGGGGCGGGAGCGGTTCGGGGAGCTGTTTTTT CASSSTWGRERFGELFF
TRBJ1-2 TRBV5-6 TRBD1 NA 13 TGTGCCAGCAGACGGGACAGGGGTGAGGGCTACACCTTC CASRRDRGEGYTF
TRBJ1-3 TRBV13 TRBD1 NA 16 TGTGCCAGCAGCTTAAATGGGGACAGGGTCGGAAACACCATATATTTT CASSLNGDRVGNTIYF
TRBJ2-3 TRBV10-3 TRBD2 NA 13 TGTGCCATCAGTGGTAGCGGGAGTGATACGCAGTATTTT CAISGSGSDTQYF
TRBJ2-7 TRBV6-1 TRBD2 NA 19 TGTGCCAGCAGTGCCTACGCCGGGACAGGGACTAGCGGGAGCTACGAGCAGTACTTC CASSAYAGTGTSGSYEQYF
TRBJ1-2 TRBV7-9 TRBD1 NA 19 TGTGCCAGCAGCGCTCCGGGTGGGGTGACAGGGGTCAATTTAGGAAGCTACACCTTC CASSAPGGVTGVNLGSYTF
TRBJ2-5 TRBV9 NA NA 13 TGTGCCAGCAGCGTAGCCGGGGAAGAGACCCAGTACTTC CASSVAGEETQYF
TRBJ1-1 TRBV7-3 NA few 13 TGTGCCAGCAGCTTCCAATTGAACACTGAAGCTTTCTTT CASSFQLNTEAFF
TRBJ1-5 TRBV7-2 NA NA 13 TGTGCCAGCAGCGCCTATAGCAATCAGCCCCAGCATTTT CASSAYSNQPQHF
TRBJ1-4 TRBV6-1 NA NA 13 TGTGCCAGCAGTGGGGGTCCGGGAGAAAAACTGTTTTTT CASSGGPGEKLFF
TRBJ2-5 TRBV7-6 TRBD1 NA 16 TGTGCCAGCAGCCCCCAGACAGGGGGCTTGGGAGAGACCCAGTACTTC CASSPQTGGLGETQYF
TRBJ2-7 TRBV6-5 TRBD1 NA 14 TGTGCCACCAGGGGCTCGGACAGGGTTTACGAGCAGTACTTC CATRGSDRVYEQYF
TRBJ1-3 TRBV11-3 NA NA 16 TGTGCCAGCAGCCTAGCCCCGGACAGTACTGGAAACACCATATATTTT CASSLAPDSTGNTIYF
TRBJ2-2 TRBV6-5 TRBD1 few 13 TGTGCCATCCGACAGGGGGCCACCGGGGAGCTGTTTTTT CAIRQGATGELFF
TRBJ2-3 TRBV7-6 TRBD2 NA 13 TGTGCCAGCAGCGTTAGCGGGCCGGATACGCAGTATTTT CASSVSGPDTQYF
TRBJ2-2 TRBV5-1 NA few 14 TGCGCCAGCAGCTTGGATCAAAACACCGGGGAGCTGTTTTTT CASSLDQNTGELFF
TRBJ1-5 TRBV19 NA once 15 TGTGCCAGTAGTATGGATCAGGGTTTTTCTCAGCCCCAGCATTTT CASSMDQGFSQPQHF
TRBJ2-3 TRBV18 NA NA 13 TGTGCCAGCTCACACCTTTCCGCGGATACGCAGTATTTT CASSHLSADTQYF
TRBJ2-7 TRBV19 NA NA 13 TGTGCCAGTAGTAACGGGGGGCCCTACGAGCAGTACTTC CASSNGGPYEQYF
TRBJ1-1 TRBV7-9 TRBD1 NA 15 TGTGCCAGCAGCCCCTGGACAGGGTCGGACACTGAAGCTTTCTTT CASSPWTGSDTEAFF
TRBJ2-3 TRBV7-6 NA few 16 TGTGCCAGCAGCCTGGGGGGAGGCTTAATCACAGATACGCAGTATTTT CASSLGGGLITDTQYF
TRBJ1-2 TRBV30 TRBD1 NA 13 TGTGCCGGTTTTCCCGGACAGGGAGATGGCTACACCTTC CAGFPGQGDGYTF
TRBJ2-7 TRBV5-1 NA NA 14 TGCGCCAGCGGGGAGGCAGGGGGAAGCTACGAGCAGTACTTC CASGEAGGSYEQYF
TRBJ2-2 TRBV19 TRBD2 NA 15 TGTGCCAGTAGTATGACTAGCGGGATTTCCGGGGAGCTGTTTTTT CASSMTSGISGELFF
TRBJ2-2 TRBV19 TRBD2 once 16 TGTGCCAGTAGTATGAATAGCGGGAAGAATACCGGGGAGCTGTTTTTT CASSMNSGKNTGELFF
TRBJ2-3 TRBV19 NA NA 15 TGTGCCAGTAGTATCGGAGGGAGTAGGACAGATACGCAGTATTTT CASSIGGSRTDTQYF